A single sample is the source of the 3 T cell receptor beta chains below, sequenced in a study of shared clonotypes between healthy human individuals. The data were produced by immunoSEQ multiplex PCR, yet TCRdb's version contains in-frame clones alone and is incomplete. This table has over 2 million clones, roughly 95% appearing once. Sequencing was done on a sample of naive CD4+ T cells sorted from blood. Indicated subset: CD45RA+ positively selected. The receptor source for this set is a man aged 18 to 35 in good health.

Worth noting for this clone: The same CDR3 also results from other DNA sequences found in this sample. The chain carries TRBV30 and TRBJ2-7; 7 bases map to TRBD1. The CDR3 loop spans 15 amino acids. Germline values: CDR1 GTSNPN, CDR2 SVGIG (reference sequence). Unmatched junction bases numbered 8, after V lost 0 bases and J lost 3 bases. CDR3 amino acids: CAWSVLRDRGYEQYF. In DNA form, the CDR3 reads TGTGCCTGGAGTGTACTCCGGGACAGAGGCTACGAGCAGTACTTC.

CDR3 nucleotide sequence: TGTGCCAGCAGCTTATTGACTGGGAGGTCTGGGGCCAACGTCCTGACTTTC. It yields the protein CASSLLTGRSGANVLTF. This chain links TRBV11-2 with TRBJ2-6; maybe TRBD2 (6 bases). The CDR3 length is 17 residues. V gave up 2 bases and J gave up 1 base, with 12 bases separating them. CDR1 is SGHAT and CDR2 is FQNNGV in the germline V gene.

The chain joins TRBV15 to TRBJ2-4; D perhaps matches TRBD2 (7 bases). Germline-derived CDR1 and CDR2 are LNHNV and YYDKDF (reference sequence). This CDR3 contains 23 residues. Trimming stripped 3 bases from V and 0 bases from J, with 33 bases between. The CDR3 spells CATSSMRISGEGGSSLAKNIQYF. CDR3 DNA sequence: TGTGCCACCAGCAGTATGAGAATCTCAGGGGAGGGGGGATCCTCCCTAGCCAAAAACATTCAGTACTTC.